Shown below are 26 T cell receptor beta chains from a single sample sequenced in a study of T cells in Graves' hyperthyroidism and ophthalmopathy. RNA transcripts yielded amplified TCR beta CDR3 regions. Researchers ran a first-round RT-PCR on the TCR CDR3 using the HTBI primer set. TCRdb fed the multiplex PCR reads into MiXCR, producing one record per CDR3 protein. Of 300,000 to 450,000 distinct CDR3 sequences listed, approximately 15% are singletons. Sequenced input: blood. The receptors stem from a woman in her sixties with Graves' hyperthyroidism.

V is TRBV7-9 and J is TRBJ2-1, with D maybe TRBD1 (6 bases). CDR1 is SEHNR, CDR2 FQNEAQ, per germline (reference sequence). V was cut by 7 bases and J by 4 bases, with 29 bases left in between. The CDR3 sequence is 19 residues long. CDR3 coding DNA: TGTGCCAGCACCATGGCCACCACGGGACACTACCCCAGTTACAATGAGCAGTTCTTC. Its translation: CASTMATTGHYPSYNEQFF.

This clonotype has just a few counts. V usage is TRBV20-1 and J usage is TRBJ2-1; D perhaps matches TRBD2 (6 bases). The CDR3 runs to 14 residues. The V end was cut by 6 bases, the J end by 7 bases, with 19 bases between. Germline-derived CDR1 and CDR2 are DFQATT and SNEGSKA (reference sequence). In DNA form, the CDR3 reads TGCAGTGCAAGGCGTAGCGGCCCTGGGAATGAGCAGTTCTTC. Protein sequence: CSARRSGPGNEQFF.

This clonotype was detected many times. Its ends do not fully match the called genes, so a read error is possible. The V call is TRBV5-1, the J call TRBJ2-2, with D unclear. The germline V gene has CDR1 SGHRS and CDR2 YFSETQ. This CDR3 contains 14 residues. In DNA, the CDR3 is TGTGCCAGCAGCCTCCGGCCCAACACCGGGGAGCTGTTTTTT. As protein: CASSLRPNTGELFF.

This clonotype was counted ten times or more. The V gene is TRBV2, the J gene TRBJ2-5, with D perhaps matching TRBD1 (6 bases). The CDR3 consists of 13 residues. Germline V CDR1 and CDR2: SNHLY, FYNNEI. Trimming took 8 bases from V and 0 from J, leaving 10 bases between them. The CDR3 bases are TGTGCCAGCCACCGGGACAACCAAGAGACCCAGTACTTC. Its translation: CASHRDNQETQYF.

This clonotype was seen repeatedly, ten times or more. V and J are TRBV5-1 and TRBJ2-7; 9 nucleotides match TRBD1. Germline lookup yields CDR1 SGHRS and CDR2 YFSETQ. V lost 4 bases, J lost 3 bases, and 5 bases stayed unmatched. The CDR3 is 14 residues long. The CDR3 is CASSERDRDYEQYF. In nucleotides, the CDR3 is TGCGCCAGCAGCGAAAGGGACAGGGACTACGAGCAGTACTTC. The whole variable domain, remainder taken from reference TRBV5-1 and TRBJ2-7, is KAGVTQTPRYLIKTRGQQVTLSCSPISGHRSVSWYQQTPGQGLQFLFEYFSETQRNKGNFPGRFSGRQFSNSRSEMNVSTLELGDSALYLCASSERDRDYEQYFGPGTRLTVT.

In the case of this clonotype: This may stem from a read error, because a much larger clone lies one nucleotide away. The gene calls are TRBV29-1 and TRBJ1-2, with D perhaps matching TRBD1 (5 bases). Between the trimmed V and J ends, which lost 7 bases and 2 bases, there was a span of 11 bases. Germline values: CDR1 SQVTM, CDR2 ANQGSEA. The CDR3 has 12 residues. CDR3 sequence reads: CSARGTNYGYTF. The CDR3, as DNA: TGCAGCGCGCGGGGGACGAACTATGGCTACACCTTC. The variable domain in full, completed from reference TRBV29-1 and TRBJ1-2, reads SAVISQKPSRDICQRGTSLTIQCQVDSQVTMMFWYRQQPGQSLTLIATANQGSEATYESGFVIDKFPISRPNLTFSTLTVSNMSPEDSSIYLCSARGTNYGYTFGSGTRLTVV.

V is TRBV24-1 and J is TRBJ1-5, with 7 bases lining up with TRBD1. CDR1 is KGHDR and CDR2 is SFDVKD in the germline V gene. Losses at the gene ends were 3 bases for V and 5 bases for J; bases not matched to a gene: 12. The CDR3 spans 17 residues. The CDR3 here is CATSDPVTGVKHQPQHF. CDR3 nucleotides: TGTGCCACCAGTGATCCCGTAACAGGGGTTAAACATCAGCCCCAGCATTTT.

The chain employs TRBV30 and TRBJ2-2; the D is unclear. This CDR3 contains 16 residues. CDR1 is GTSNPN and CDR2 is SVGIG in the germline V gene (reference sequence). The V end lost 0 bases, the J end lost 0 bases, and 11 bases lay between the germline ends. The CDR3 protein is CAWSVFFTTNTGELFF. As DNA, the CDR3 is TGTGCCTGGAGTGTCTTTTTCACCACGAACACCGGGGAGCTGTTTTTT.

This clonotype has at least ten counts. The chain is built from TRBV29-1 and TRBJ2-3, with 8 bases matching TRBD1. The CDR3 extends over 14 amino acids. CDR1 and CDR2 (germline): SQVTM, ANQGSEA. The junction had 12 bases not matched to a gene; V was cut back by 8 bases and J by 5 bases. CDR3: CSLFLQGAGDTQYF. CDR3 DNA: TGCAGCCTATTCCTTCAGGGGGCCGGAGATACGCAGTATTTT.

This clonotype was found a few times. The chain carries TRBV12-5 and TRBJ2-4, with D unresolved. The CDR3 covers 11 residues. From germline, CDR1 is LGHNT and CDR2 FRNRAP. Trimming took off 4 bases at V and 9 bases at J, with 7 bases between the two ends. The CDR3 sequence is CASGSGGIQYF. DNA for the CDR3: TGTGCTAGTGGTTCCGGCGGCATTCAGTACTTC.

This clonotype was seen at least ten times. The CDR3, as DNA: TGTGCCACCAGTGAAGTGGGGACCCGAGAGGATACGCAGTATTTT. Translation gives CATSEVGTREDTQYF. J is TRBJ2-3 and V is TRBV24-1; D tentatively fits TRBD1 or TRBD2 (5 bases each). CDR3 length: 15 amino acids. The germline V and J ends were trimmed by 4 bases and 6 bases, with 16 bases remaining between them. Looked up from germline, CDR1 is KGHDR and CDR2 is SFDVKD.

The V call is TRBV11-2, the J call TRBJ2-3, with D unresolved. The V gene lost 0 bases and the J gene lost 5 bases, with 6 bases spanning the gap. The CDR3 is 13 residues long. Per the germline V gene, CDR1 is SGHAT and CDR2 is FQNNGV. CDR3 region: CASSLDQLDTQYF. DNA for the CDR3: TGTGCCAGCAGCTTAGATCAGTTAGATACGCAGTATTTT.

The V and J genes are TRBV11-1 and TRBJ2-3, with TRBD2 matching over 13 bases. V trimming: 2 bases; J trimming: 2 bases; junction bases outside the gene matches: 7. Germline lookup yields CDR1 SGHAT and CDR2 FQDESV (reference sequence). The CDR3 loop spans 18 amino acids. This chain's CDR3 is CASSLNWTSGSPTDTQYF. In DNA form, the CDR3 reads TGTGCCAGCAGCTTAAACTGGACTAGCGGGAGTCCCACAGATACGCAGTATTTT.

This clonotype was recorded at least ten times. This chain uses TRBV5-1 with TRBJ2-1, with TRBD2 matching over 7 bases. The V and J ends lost 4 bases and 1 base, in that order; junction bases with no gene match: 8. Per the germline V gene, CDR1 is SGHRS and CDR2 is YFSETQ. CDR3 length: 16 amino acids. The CDR3 sequence is CASSDVPGLSYNEQFF. In nucleotides, the CDR3 is TGCGCCAGCAGCGACGTCCCGGGACTATCCTACAATGAGCAGTTCTTC. Full variable domain (rest looked up from reference TRBV5-1 and TRBJ2-1): KAGVTQTPRYLIKTRGQQVTLSCSPISGHRSVSWYQQTPGQGLQFLFEYFSETQRNKGNFPGRFSGRQFSNSRSEMNVSTLELGDSALYLCASSDVPGLSYNEQFFGPGTRLTVL.

This clonotype has at least ten counts. V usage is TRBV10-2 and J usage is TRBJ1-5; 11 bases align to TRBD1. Looked up from germline, CDR1 is WSHSY and CDR2 is SAAADI. The ends lost 7 bases at V and 4 bases at J; junction bases unmatched: 3. This CDR3 contains 14 residues. The CDR3 nucleotides read TGCGCCAGCAAAAGGGACAGGGGGAATCAGCCCCAGCATTTT. As protein: CASKRDRGNQPQHF.

In its sample, this clonotype was seen a few times. Its ends do not fully match the called genes, so a read error is possible. V and J are TRBV25-1 and TRBJ2-1; TRBD1 matches at 9 bases. From germline, CDR1 is MGHDK and CDR2 SYGVNS. This CDR3 has 18 residues. CDR3 sequence: CTSSATYGTGWSYNEQFF. CDR3 in DNA: TGTACCAGCAGTGCCACTTATGGGACAGGGTGGTCCTACAATGAGCAGTTCTTC. Looking up the rest from reference TRBV25-1 and TRBJ2-1 gives the full variable domain: EADIYQTPRYLVIGTGKKITLECSQTMGHDKMYWYQQDPGMELHLIHYSYGVNSTEKGDLSSESTVSRIRTEHFPLTLESARPSHTSQYLCTSSATYGTGWSYNEQFFGPGTRLTVL.

This sequence joins TRBV4-1 and TRBJ2-3, with TRBD2 identical over 11 bases. Trimming cost V 8 bases and J 7 bases; bases outside gene matches: 8. The CDR3 runs 14 residues. Germline values: CDR1 MGHRA, CDR2 YSYEKL. The CDR3 DNA is TGCGCCAGCCTTCAGGTAGCGGGAGGGTATACGCAGTATTTT. Its translation is CASLQVAGGYTQYF.

The sample holds many counts of this clonotype. Here the CDR3 DNA reads TGTGCCTGGAGTGGGGACAGGGCATCTGGAAACACCATATATTTT. Amino acid sequence: CAWSGDRASGNTIYF. The chain combines TRBV30 with TRBJ1-3; the match to TRBD1 covers 9 bases. This CDR3 is built from 15 residues. The V segment lost 1 base and the J segment 1 base; nucleotides outside the gene matches: 2. The germline gives CDR1 GTSNPN, CDR2 SVGIG (reference sequence).

Ten or more counts support this clonotype. The chain links TRBV6-5 to TRBJ1-1, with TRBD1 matching over 9 bases. Per germline, CDR1 MNHEY and CDR2 SVGAGI. Trimming took 2 bases from V and 1 from J; bases not matched to a gene: 5. This CDR3 contains 16 residues. CDR3 loop: CASSYGLQGANTEAFF. The CDR3 DNA reads as TGTGCCAGCAGTTACGGATTACAGGGGGCGAACACTGAAGCTTTCTTT.

This clonotype occurred a few times. The CDR3 DNA reads TGTGCCAGCAGCCAGACCGGGACTAGCGGGACCGAGCAGTTCTTC. This codes for CASSQTGTSGTEQFF. The chain has TRBV11-2 and TRBJ2-1, with 13 bases fitting TRBD2. Germline values: CDR1 SGHAT, CDR2 FQNNGV. This CDR3 spans 15 amino acids. V shed 5 bases, J shed 10 bases, and the junction held 8 bases outside the gene matches.

Comment on this clonotype: This may come from a read error, since a much larger clone is one base off. V gene TRBV7-2 combines with J gene TRBJ1-1; D is unclear. V was pared by 1 base and J by 1 base, with 7 bases between. CDR1 is SGHTA, CDR2 FQGNSA, per germline. This CDR3 is built from 14 residues. CDR3 nucleotide sequence: TGTGCCAGCAGCTTAGGACGGAAGAACACTGAAGCTTTCTTT. The encoded protein is CASSLGRKNTEAFF. Looking up the rest from reference TRBV7-2 and TRBJ1-1 gives the full variable domain: GAGVSQSPSNKVTEKGKDVELRCDPISGHTALYWYRQSLGQGLEFLIYFQGNSAPDKSGLPSDRFSAERTGGSVSTLTIQRTQQEDSAVYLCASSLGRKNTEAFFGQGTRLTVV.

The chain uses TRBV19 and TRBJ2-2, with D perhaps matching TRBD2 (6 bases). The CDR3 spans 13 residues. Germline CDR1 and CDR2: LNHDA and SQIVND (reference sequence). Trimming pared 3 bases from V and 6 bases from J, leaving 8 bases between. CDR3 DNA: TGTGCCAGTAGTATCTCGGGGGCCGGGGAGCTGTTTTTT. As protein: CASSISGAGELFF.

The chain combines TRBV20-1 with TRBJ2-7; a possible D gene is TRBD2 (7 bases). Germline CDR1 and CDR2: DFQATT and SNEGSKA (reference sequence). V was trimmed by 2 bases and J by 2 bases, leaving 25 bases between them. The CDR3 consists of 18 residues. CDR3: CSARPSRVRGGSTYEQYF. The CDR3 region has the DNA TGCAGTGCTAGACCGAGCCGCGTTAGGGGGGGGAGTACCTACGAGCAGTACTTC.

This clonotype was observed a few times. The CDR3 does not close with the conserved phenylalanine or tryptophan, likely indicating a read error. The chain couples TRBV7-3 to TRBJ2-2, with D tentatively TRBD2 (5 bases). The CDR3 has 14 amino acids. V gave up 5 bases and J gave up 4 bases, with 11 bases separating them. CDR1 and CDR2 (germline): SGHTA, FQGTGA. Written as DNA, the CDR3 is TGTGCCAGCAGCCGACGAGCGGCCACCGGGGAGCTGTTTCTT. Translation gives CASSRRAATGELFL.

This clonotype showed up many times. The chain links TRBV11-3 to TRBJ2-2; TRBD2 might be the D (6 bases). The CDR3 covers 16 residues. Trimming pared 0 bases from V and 1 base from J, leaving 9 bases between. Germline loops: CDR1 SGHNT, CDR2 YENEEA. The DNA for the CDR3 is TGTGCCAGCAGCTTAGAGGTAGCGGTGAACACCGGGGAGCTGTTTTTT. This sequence encodes CASSLEVAVNTGELFF.

As to this clonotype: Possible read error: a much larger clone is one base away. The V and J genes are TRBV3-1 and TRBJ1-2; D remains ambiguous. In germline, CDR1 is LGHDT, CDR2 YNNKEL (reference sequence). CDR3 size: 10 residues. Trimming cost V 5 bases and J 6 bases, with 4 bases left between them. The CDR3 DNA is TGTGCCAGCAGCTACCATGGCTACACCTTC. Amino acid sequence: CASSYHGYTF.